The 21 T cell receptor beta chains in this list originate from one sample, sequenced in a study of CD8 T cells in Susac syndrome. Random hexamers served to reverse transcribe roughly 0.45 to 1 ug RNA. TCRdb itself ran the immunoSEQ multiplex PCR reads through MiXCR, one entry per CDR3 protein. The sample contains over 100,000 distinct CDR3 sequences, about 90% of which appear only once. Sequenced sample: CD8+ T cells from PBMCs. These receptors were collected from a human donor in good health.

This chain joins TRBV7-9 and TRBJ2-2; no reliable D call. Germline V gene data show CDR1 as SEHNR and CDR2 as FQNEAQ (reference sequence). V was cut by 8 bases and J by 0 bases, with 19 bases left in between. The CDR3 runs 17 residues. In DNA, the CDR3 is TGTGCCAGCCCGACCGGGTCGAGTAGCCCGAACACCGGGGAGCTGTTTTTT. It is translated as CASPTGSSSPNTGELFF.

The chain has TRBV12-3 or TRBV12-4 and TRBJ2-2; D uncertain. The CDR3 extends over 16 amino acids. V lost 5 bases to trimming and J lost 2 bases, with 15 bases between them. The CDR3 reads CASSPSVGRNTGELFF. The CDR3 nucleotides are TGTGCCAGCAGTCCATCTGTCGGCCGTAACACCGGGGAGCTGTTTTTT.

J is TRBJ1-1 and V is TRBV20-1; D gene ambiguous. There are 12 residues in the CDR3. CDR1 is DFQATT, CDR2 SNEGSKA, per germline (reference sequence). V was cut by 6 bases and J by 1 base, with 9 bases left in between. The DNA of the CDR3 is TGCAGTGCGGGTTTTGGGAACACTGAAGCTTTCTTT. Translating gives CSAGFGNTEAFF.

This chain connects TRBV3-1 to TRBJ2-1; D might be TRBD2 (5 bases). CDR3 length: 17 residues. In germline, CDR1 is LGHDT, CDR2 YNNKEL (reference sequence). The V gene lost 5 bases and the J gene lost 7 bases, with 24 bases spanning the gap. The CDR3: CASSDSWEPVRYNEQFF. The CDR3 bases are TGTGCCAGCAGCGATTCTTGGGAGCCCGTCCGATATAATGAGCAGTTCTTC.

The chain recombines TRBV4-2 with TRBJ2-2; a weak D match, TRBD2 (6 bases). The CDR3 sequence is 16 residues long. The V end lost 0 bases, the J end lost 6 bases, and 14 bases lay between the germline ends. The germline gives CDR1 LGHNA, CDR2 YNFKEQ. CDR3 nucleotides: TGTGCCAGCAGCCAAGATCAGCTAGGAGGGTCCGGGGAGCTGTTTTTT. Residues: CASSQDQLGGSGELFF.

The chain has TRBV29-1 and TRBJ2-1; 10 nucleotides agree with TRBD2. The J segment lost 6 bases and the V segment lost 7 bases, leaving 12 bases of the junction unmatched. The CDR3 sequence is 15 residues long. CDR1 and CDR2 from the germline V gene are SQVTM and ANQGSEA. CDR3 in amino acids: CSAGLADLRRNEQFF. CDR3 bases: TGCAGCGCTGGACTAGCGGACCTGAGGCGCAATGAGCAGTTCTTC.

This clonotype came up a few times. The chain uses TRBV19 and TRBJ1-1; D not certain. This CDR3 contains 10 residues. From germline, CDR1 is LNHDA and CDR2 SQIVND (reference sequence). The ends were cut back, 8 bases at V and 5 bases at J, with 6 bases in the middle. CDR3 DNA: TGTGCCAGTTCGGGAACTGAAGCTTTCTTT. This gives the protein CASSGTEAFF.

The rearrangement uses TRBV4-2 and TRBJ1-1; D is ambiguous. There are 14 residues in the CDR3. Germline CDR1 is LGHNA and CDR2 is YNFKEQ. V was clipped by 2 bases and J by 1 base, with 8 bases between them. DNA for the CDR3: TGTGCCAGCAGCCAAAGGACGGGGAACACTGAAGCTTTCTTT. Protein product: CASSQRTGNTEAFF.

This chain links TRBV18 with TRBJ1-5; 9 bases align to TRBD1. Trimming cost V 6 bases and J 4 bases; bases outside gene matches: 4. CDR1 is KGHSH and CDR2 is LQKENI in the germline V gene. The length of the CDR3 is 14 residues. CDR3 in DNA: TGTGCCAGCTCGCGTGGGACAGGGAATCAGCCCCAGCATTTT. Encoded protein: CASSRGTGNQPQHF.

The rearrangement uses TRBV6-2 or TRBV6-3 and TRBJ2-3; 8 bases line up with TRBD1. Germline V CDR1 and CDR2: MNHEY, SVGEGT. The V segment lost 8 bases and the J segment 2 bases; nucleotides outside the gene matches: 9. CDR3 length equals 15 residues. For the CDR3, the DNA is TGTGCCAGCCTACCCCGGACAGGGTTCACAGATACGCAGTATTTT. Its protein is CASLPRTGFTDTQYF.

This chain uses TRBV20-1 with TRBJ2-5; maybe TRBD1 (7 bases). This CDR3 is built from 15 residues. Trimming took off 3 bases at V and 5 bases at J, with 19 bases between the two ends. Germline V gene lookup returns CDR1 DFQATT and CDR2 SNEGSKA (reference sequence). CDR3 coding DNA: TGCAGTGCTAGGGGACTCCGGGACAGTTGGGAGACCCAGTACTTC. Protein product: CSARGLRDSWETQYF.

The V call is TRBV29-1, the J call TRBJ2-1; TRBD2 agrees at 10 bases. CDR3 length: 14 residues. Losses at the gene ends were 4 bases for V and 10 bases for J; bases not matched to a gene: 10. Per the germline V gene, CDR1 is SQVTM and CDR2 is ANQGSEA. The CDR3 spells CSVGARTSGTEQFF. The CDR3 DNA sequence: TGCAGCGTTGGGGCTCGTACTAGCGGGACGGAGCAGTTCTTC.

This clonotype has a single count. This rearrangement joins TRBV7-9 to TRBJ2-5; TRBD1 might be the D (5 bases). CDR1 and CDR2 from the germline V gene are SEHNR and FQNEAQ (reference sequence). Trimming took 7 bases from V and 4 from J, leaving 31 bases between them. The CDR3 has 19 residues. The CDR3 coding sequence is TGTGCCAGCACCCGCCAGGGAATAAGCGAAGTAGCCCATGGAGAGACCCAGTACTTC. It yields the protein CASTRQGISEVAHGETQYF.

This chain joins TRBV20-1 and TRBJ2-1, with TRBD2 identical over 9 bases. J was trimmed by 5 bases and V by 6 bases; bases with no gene match: 8. Germline-derived CDR1 and CDR2 are DFQATT and SNEGSKA (reference sequence). This CDR3 contains 14 residues. CDR3 DNA sequence: TGCAGTGCAGTGCTAGCGGGGAGACACAATGAGCAGTTCTTC. Translated, it gives CSAVLAGRHNEQFF.

This sequence joins TRBV12-3 or TRBV12-4 and TRBJ2-1; maybe TRBD2 (5 bases). V lost 6 bases and J 5 bases, leaving 14 bases between the germline ends. The CDR3 totals 14 residues. This CDR3 reads CASRRTRGNNEQFF. CDR3 DNA: TGTGCCAGCAGACGAACCCGAGGGAACAATGAGCAGTTCTTC.

V usage is TRBV6-1 and J usage is TRBJ2-1, with a weak D call TRBD2 (7 bases). V gave up 8 bases and J gave up 10 bases, with 27 bases separating them. CDR3 size: 16 residues. Germline lookup yields CDR1 MNHNS and CDR2 SASEGT. The CDR3 sequence is CASSNLSGGRGKEQFF. As DNA, the CDR3 is TGTGCCAGCTCAAACTTATCCGGGGGGCGCGGGAAGGAGCAGTTCTTC.

The chain carries TRBV5-1 and TRBJ2-6; the D is unclear. CDR1 and CDR2 from the germline V gene are SGHRS and YFSETQ. Trimming cost V 0 bases and J 0 bases, with 16 bases left between them. The CDR3 runs 19 residues. CDR3 in amino acids: CASSLVSLQYSSGANVLTF. As DNA, the CDR3 is TGCGCCAGCAGCTTGGTGTCACTCCAGTACAGCTCTGGGGCCAACGTCCTGACTTTC.

V gene TRBV3-1 combines with J gene TRBJ1-4; D may be TRBD1 (6 bases). V lost 4 bases and J lost 10, with 13 bases in between. There are 13 residues in the CDR3. Germline V gene sequence: CDR1 LGHDT, CDR2 YNNKEL (reference sequence). CDR3 in DNA: TGTGCCAGCAGCCTGTCGACAGGACCAAAACTGTTTTTT. It encodes CASSLSTGPKLFF.

CDR3 DNA sequence: TGTGCCAGCAGCCGGGACAGGGTGCACGAGCAGTACTTC. Translating it yields CASSRDRVHEQYF. The V and J genes are TRBV6-5 and TRBJ2-7, with 9 bases lining up with TRBD1. The CDR3 runs to 13 residues. Looked up from germline, CDR1 is MNHEY and CDR2 is SVGAGI. Germline trimming cut 6 bases from V and 5 bases from J; bases unmatched to any gene: 5.

This chain links TRBV12-3 or TRBV12-4 with TRBJ2-2; D may be TRBD2 (5 bases). This CDR3 has 14 amino acids. V was cut by 6 bases and J by 5 bases, with 13 bases left in between. The CDR3 DNA is TGTGCCAGCAGCCCTCCCGGGGTTACCGGGGAGCTGTTTTTT. Protein sequence: CASSPPGVTGELFF.

This chain joins TRBV12-3 or TRBV12-4 and TRBJ2-7, with D hard to call. V was shortened by 5 bases and J by 3 bases, with 14 bases between the two germline ends. The CDR3 has 14 residues. The CDR3 coding sequence is TGTGCCAGCAGTCGGACCCCGTTGGTCTACGAGCAGTACTTC. Its protein is CASSRTPLVYEQYF.